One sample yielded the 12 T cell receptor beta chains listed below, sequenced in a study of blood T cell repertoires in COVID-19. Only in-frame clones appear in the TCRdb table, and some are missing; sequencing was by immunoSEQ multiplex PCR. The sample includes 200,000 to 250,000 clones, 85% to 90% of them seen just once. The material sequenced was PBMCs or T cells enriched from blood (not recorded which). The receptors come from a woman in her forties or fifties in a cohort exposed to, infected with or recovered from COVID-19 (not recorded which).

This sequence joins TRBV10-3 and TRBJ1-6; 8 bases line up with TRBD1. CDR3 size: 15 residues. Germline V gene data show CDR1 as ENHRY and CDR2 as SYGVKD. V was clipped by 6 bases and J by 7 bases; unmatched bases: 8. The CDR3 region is CAIRKGQGSNSPLHF. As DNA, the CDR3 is TGTGCCATCAGGAAAGGACAGGGATCCAATTCACCCCTCCACTTT.

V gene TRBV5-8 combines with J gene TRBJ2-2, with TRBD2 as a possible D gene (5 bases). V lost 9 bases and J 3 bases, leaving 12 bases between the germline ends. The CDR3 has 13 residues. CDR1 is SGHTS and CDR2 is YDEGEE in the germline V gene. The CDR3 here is CATSREYTGELFF. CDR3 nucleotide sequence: TGTGCCACCTCGAGGGAGTACACCGGGGAGCTGTTTTTT.

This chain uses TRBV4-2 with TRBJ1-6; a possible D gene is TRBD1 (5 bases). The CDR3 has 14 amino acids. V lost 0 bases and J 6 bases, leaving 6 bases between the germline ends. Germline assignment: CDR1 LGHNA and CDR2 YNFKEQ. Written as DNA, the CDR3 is TGTGCCAGCAGCCAAGATAGGGGTAATTCACCCCTCCACTTT. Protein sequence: CASSQDRGNSPLHF.

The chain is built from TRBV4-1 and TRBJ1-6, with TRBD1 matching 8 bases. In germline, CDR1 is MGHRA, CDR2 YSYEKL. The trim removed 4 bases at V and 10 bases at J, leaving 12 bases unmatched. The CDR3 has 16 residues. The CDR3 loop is CASSRQQGAPHSPLHF. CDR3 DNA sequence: TGCGCCAGCAGCCGTCAGCAGGGGGCTCCGCACTCACCCCTCCACTTT.

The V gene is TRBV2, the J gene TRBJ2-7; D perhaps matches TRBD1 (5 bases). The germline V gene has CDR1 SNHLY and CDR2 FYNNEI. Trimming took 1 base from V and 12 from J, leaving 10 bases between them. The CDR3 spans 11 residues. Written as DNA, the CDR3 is TGTGCCAGCAGTGAAGGGTTTCAGGGGTACTTC. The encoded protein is CASSEGFQGYF.

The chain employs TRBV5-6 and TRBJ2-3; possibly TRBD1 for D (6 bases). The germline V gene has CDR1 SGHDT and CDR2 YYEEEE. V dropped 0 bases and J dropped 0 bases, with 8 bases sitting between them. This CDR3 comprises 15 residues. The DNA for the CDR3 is TGTGCCAGCAGCTTGGGGACAGTGAGCACAGATACGCAGTATTTT. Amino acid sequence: CASSLGTVSTDTQYF.

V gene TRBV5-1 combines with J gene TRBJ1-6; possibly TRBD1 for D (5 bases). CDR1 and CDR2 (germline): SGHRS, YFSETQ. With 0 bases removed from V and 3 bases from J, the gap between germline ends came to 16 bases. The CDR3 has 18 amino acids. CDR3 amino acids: CASSLEGVRSYYNSPLHF. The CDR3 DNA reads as TGCGCCAGCAGCTTGGAAGGGGTACGCAGTTACTATAATTCACCCCTCCACTTT.

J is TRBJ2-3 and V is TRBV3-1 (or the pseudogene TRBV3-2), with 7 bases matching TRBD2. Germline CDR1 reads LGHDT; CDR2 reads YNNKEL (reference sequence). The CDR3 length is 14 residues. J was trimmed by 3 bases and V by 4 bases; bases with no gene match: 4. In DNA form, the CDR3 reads TGTGCCAGCAGCCGAGCGGGGACGACAGATACGCAGTATTTT. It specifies CASSRAGTTDTQYF.

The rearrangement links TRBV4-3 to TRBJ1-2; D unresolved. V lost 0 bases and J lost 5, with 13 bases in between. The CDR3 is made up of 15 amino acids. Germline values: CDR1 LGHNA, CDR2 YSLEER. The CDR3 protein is CASSQDYGNPYGYTF. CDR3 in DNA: TGCGCCAGCAGCCAAGATTATGGCAACCCGTATGGCTACACCTTC.

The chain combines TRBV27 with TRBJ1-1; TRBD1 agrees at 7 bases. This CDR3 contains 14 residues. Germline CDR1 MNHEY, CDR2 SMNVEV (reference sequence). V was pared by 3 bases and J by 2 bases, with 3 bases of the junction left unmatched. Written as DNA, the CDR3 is TGTGCCAGCAGTTTCGACAGGGACAACACTGAAGCTTTCTTT. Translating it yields CASSFDRDNTEAFF.

CDR3 protein: CASTKKGTANTEAFF. DNA for the CDR3: TGTGCCAGCACCAAAAAGGGGACAGCGAACACTGAAGCTTTCTTT. The V call is TRBV5-4, the J call TRBJ1-1; 7 bases align to TRBD1. CDR3 length equals 15 residues. Trimming removed 6 bases from V and 1 base from J; junction bases left unmatched: 9. In germline, CDR1 is SGHNT, CDR2 YYREEE (reference sequence).

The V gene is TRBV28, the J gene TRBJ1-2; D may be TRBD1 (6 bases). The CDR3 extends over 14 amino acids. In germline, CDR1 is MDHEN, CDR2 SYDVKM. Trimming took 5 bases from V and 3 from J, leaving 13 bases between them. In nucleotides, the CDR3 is TGTGCCAGCAGTGGACAGAGCGTTGACTATGGCTACACCTTC. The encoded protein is CASSGQSVDYGYTF.